This T cell receptor (beta chain) comes out of a study of blood T cell repertoires in COVID-19. Overall study context: T cells, B-cell-depleted T cells, or PBMCs provided the cDNA or gDNA that served as material.

This study enrolled people aged about 18 to 100 from about two dozen US geographic areas. Participants' own reports of clinical history determined their cohort assignment. V was clipped by 5 bases and J by 2 bases, with 14 bases between them. This CDR3 is 15 amino acids long. The germline V gene has CDR1 SEHNR and CDR2 FQNEAQ (reference sequence). In the study's own analysis: Researchers report that nucleated cell counts were estimated from reference gene primer amplification. Generated by immunoSEQ multiplex PCR, the TCRdb table keeps only in-frame clones and is missing some. That table supplies the V and J calls and clone size; D and trimming were determined from the DNA. The repertoire holds 350,000 to 450,000 clones, with roughly 92% as singletons.

The TCR comes from a woman in her thirties or forties who had been exposed to COVID-19. Specimen: PBMCs or T cells enriched from blood (not recorded which). The chain uses TRBV7-9 and TRBJ2-3; weak D call: TRBD2 (6 bases). The CDR3 nucleotides are TGTGCCAGCAGCGCTGGGAGGACCCTCACAGATACGCAGTATTTT. Its protein is CASSAGRTLTDTQYF.